This T cell receptor (beta chain) stems from a study of identical twins. Template switching (which added a universal primer site) was used, and cDNA carried unique molecular identifiers. TCRdb independently ran MiXCR on the 5' RACE reads; one entry per CDR3 protein. The table records about 520,000 distinct CDR3 sequences, less than 25% of them present only once. The CDR3 is 15 residues long. J gave up 7 bases and V 3 bases, and 10 bases lay outside the gene matches. Germline assignment: CDR1 SGHRS and CDR2 YFSETQ. This clonotype was observed a few times. Its antigen is not known. Study findings and constraints: Rather than following the same donors, the conclusions depended on cross-sectional statistical analysis. The degree of excess twin sharing was weaker in beta out-of-frame sequences.

This sample was also put to use in a study of T cells expressing NK-cell markers. Per that paper: The leading position in the CD3+CD56-NKG2C+ fraction of several donors also went to these clonotypes.

The chain employs TRBV5-1 and TRBJ2-1; 7 bases align to TRBD2. Sequencing was carried out using CD4+ T cells sorted from blood. The clonotype comes from a woman between 18 and 30 years old in good health. CDR3 in DNA: TGCGCCAGCAGCTCCCGGGGGAGCGGGGCTAATGAGCAGTTCTTC. The encoded protein is CASSSRGSGANEQFF.